Listed here are 18 T cell receptor beta chains from one sample, sequenced in a study of cytomegalovirus exposure and HLA in healthy donors. Primers: 60 Vbeta forward and 13 Jbeta reverse. The data were produced by immunoSEQ multiplex PCR, yet TCRdb's version contains in-frame clones alone and is incomplete. The table has about 160,000 clones, roughly four fifths seen once. The sequenced material came from PBMCs. The source is a woman in her forties in good health and CMV-seronegative.

The chain carries TRBV18 and TRBJ2-5, with a possible D match to TRBD2 (5 bases). Germline V gene lookup returns CDR1 KGHSH and CDR2 LQKENI. The CDR3 runs to 11 residues. Trimming removed 6 bases at V and 7 bases at J, with 9 bases between. CDR3 DNA sequence: TGTGCCAGCTCCCGGGAAGGGACCCAGTACTTC. Its translation: CASSREGTQYF.

J is TRBJ2-7 and V is TRBV28; 10 bases fit TRBD1. The J segment lost 4 bases and the V segment lost 2 bases, leaving 8 bases of the junction unmatched. There are 16 residues in the CDR3. Germline V lookup: CDR1 MDHEN, CDR2 SYDVKM. The CDR3, as DNA: TGTGCCAGCAGTTTACCGCCCGGGACAGGGGATTACGAGCAGTACTTC. Its protein is CASSLPPGTGDYEQYF.

The V call is TRBV6-1, the J call TRBJ1-2; D ambiguous. The germline V gene has CDR1 MNHNS and CDR2 SASEGT. The ends were cut back, 1 base at V and 5 bases at J, with 11 bases in the middle. The CDR3 contains 14 residues. CDR3 coding DNA: TGTGCCAGCAGTGAAGGGGGAGTACTTTATGGCTACACCTTC. Translation gives CASSEGGVLYGYTF.

J is TRBJ1-4 and V is TRBV5-6, with D possibly matching TRBD1 (5 bases). This CDR3 comprises 14 residues. The V gene lost 3 bases and the J gene lost 8 bases, with 14 bases spanning the gap. Germline CDR1 is SGHDT and CDR2 is YYEEEE. The CDR3 DNA reads as TGTGCCAGCAGCTCGACAGCGGGTGGGGAAAAACTGTTTTTT. Residues: CASSSTAGGEKLFF.

The chain joins TRBV6-1 to TRBJ2-1, with 8 nucleotides matching TRBD1. The CDR3 has 14 amino acids. Per germline, CDR1 MNHNS and CDR2 SASEGT. Trimming removed 8 bases from V and 2 bases from J; junction bases left unmatched: 5. The DNA for the CDR3 is TGTGCCAGCCGGACAGGGCTTACCTACAATGAGCAGTTCTTC. Translating it yields CASRTGLTYNEQFF.

The rearrangement links TRBV19 to TRBJ1-4; weak D call: TRBD1 (5 bases). The CDR3 length is 14 residues. The V end was cut by 7 bases, the J end by 3 bases, with 12 bases between. The germline gives CDR1 LNHDA, CDR2 SQIVND (reference sequence). CDR3: CASNRGEANEKLFF. The DNA of the CDR3 is TGTGCCAGTAATCGGGGGGAAGCTAATGAAAAACTGTTTTTT.

The chain employs TRBV7-6 and TRBJ2-2; 7 nucleotides match TRBD1. The CDR3 is 16 amino acids. Germline CDR1 SGHVS, CDR2 FNYEAQ. The V gene end was trimmed by 5 bases and the J gene end by 0 bases; junction bases not matched to a gene: 6. CDR3 coding DNA: TGTGCCAGCAGCCCCCGACAGGGTACGAACACCGGGGAGCTGTTTTTT. Translated: CASSPRQGTNTGELFF.

This clone was detected only a few times. V gene TRBV18 combines with J gene TRBJ1-4; 7 bases map to TRBD1. Germline values: CDR1 KGHSH, CDR2 LQKENI. Losses at the gene ends were 4 bases for V and 6 bases for J; bases not matched to a gene: 20. The CDR3 is 19 amino acids. In nucleotides, the CDR3 is TGTGCCAGCTCACTCTTGGCCTCTACAGGGGCCACACTGGATGAAAAACTGTTTTTT. Translating it yields CASSLLASTGATLDEKLFF.

The chain carries TRBV29-1 and TRBJ2-5; TRBD2 agrees at 10 bases. Trimming cost V 6 bases and J 8 bases; bases outside gene matches: 12. The CDR3 loop spans 14 amino acids. CDR1 SQVTM and CDR2 ANQGSEA come from the germline V gene. The CDR3 is CSVAPTSGWGTQYF. The CDR3 bases are TGCAGCGTCGCGCCGACTAGCGGGTGGGGCACCCAGTACTTC.

V is TRBV5-4 and J is TRBJ2-7; 12 bases map to TRBD2. The CDR3 contains 15 residues. V was clipped by 0 bases and J by 6 bases; unmatched bases: 4. CDR1 SGHNT and CDR2 YYREEE come from the germline V gene (reference sequence). The CDR3 region has the DNA TGTGCCAGCAGCTTGGGCCCGACTAGCGGGGGCGAGCAGTACTTC. This sequence encodes CASSLGPTSGGEQYF. The full variable domain, with the rest looked up from reference TRBV5-4 and TRBJ2-7, is ETGVTQSPTHLIKTRGQQVTLRCSSQSGHNTVSWYQQALGQGPQFIFQYYREEENGRGNFPPRFSGLQFPNYSSELNVNALELDDSALYLCASSLGPTSGGEQYFGPGTRLTVT.

The V and J genes are TRBV7-9 and TRBJ2-5; 7 bases match TRBD2. CDR1 is SEHNR and CDR2 is FQNEAQ in the germline V gene (reference sequence). V shed 4 bases and J 7 bases; nucleotides not matched to a gene: 9. The CDR3 runs to 14 residues. DNA of the CDR3: TGTGCCAGCAGCTCCTCTAGCGGAGAGAGGACCCAGTACTTC. Its translation is CASSSSSGERTQYF.

The CDR3 DNA follows: TGTGCCAGCAAAATCAGGCGGGAGGGCCGGGGAGATACGCAGTATTTT. This translates into CASKIRREGRGDTQYF. The chain joins TRBV2 to TRBJ2-3; 9 nucleotides line up with TRBD2. The germline V gene encodes CDR1 SNHLY and CDR2 FYNNEI. The CDR3 spans 16 residues. After removal of 7 bases from V and 5 bases from J, the junction contained 13 bases not matched to a gene.

Remarks on this clone: This sample also contains other DNA sequences that code for the same CDR3. The chain joins TRBV30 to TRBJ2-3; tentative D call: TRBD2 (5 bases). Germline CDR1 reads GTSNPN; CDR2 reads SVGIG (reference sequence). This CDR3 is built from 13 residues. With 2 bases removed from V and 0 bases from J, the gap between germline ends came to 6 bases. The CDR3 coding sequence is TGTGCCTGGAGTCGAGGGAGCACAGATACGCAGTATTTT. It encodes CAWSRGSTDTQYF.

The J gene is TRBJ2-7, the V gene TRBV30; TRBD2 is a possible D gene (5 bases). Germline V gene sequence: CDR1 GTSNPN, CDR2 SVGIG (reference sequence). V lost 0 bases and J lost 6, with 12 bases in between. This CDR3 is 13 amino acids long. CDR3 sequence reads: CAWSVEGPGEQYF. The DNA of the CDR3 is TGTGCCTGGAGTGTAGAGGGTCCGGGCGAGCAGTACTTC. Using reference TRBV30 and TRBJ2-7 for the parts outside the CDR3, the full variable domain is SQTIHQWPATLVQPVGSPLSLECTVEGTSNPNLYWYRQAAGRGLQLLFYSVGIGQISSEVPQNLSASRPQDRQFILSSKKLLLSDSGFYLCAWSVEGPGEQYFGPGTRLTVT.

The chain has TRBV15 and TRBJ2-1, with TRBD1 matching over 7 bases. CDR1 and CDR2 (germline): LNHNV, YYDKDF (reference sequence). Trimming took 0 bases from V and 6 from J; bases not matched to a gene: 2. This CDR3 region has 14 residues. This chain's CDR3 is CATSRDQGVNEQFF. The CDR3 region has the DNA TGTGCCACCAGCAGAGACCAGGGGGTCAATGAGCAGTTCTTC.

This clone has just one count. The V gene is TRBV2, the J gene TRBJ2-3, with TRBD2 matching over 11 bases. Germline assignment: CDR1 SNHLY and CDR2 FYNNEI. V dropped 5 bases and J dropped 3; count of bases not matched to a gene: 4. The CDR3 sequence is 15 residues long. The CDR3 loop is CASSHTSGRTDTQYF. The CDR3 coding sequence is TGTGCCAGCAGTCACACTAGCGGGAGAACAGATACGCAGTATTTT. Complete variable domain (other parts from reference TRBV2 and TRBJ2-3): EPEVTQTPSHQVTQMGQEVILRCVPISNHLYFYWYRQILGQKVEFLVSFYNNEISEKSEIFDDQFSVERPDGSNFTLKIRSTKLEDSAMYFCASSHTSGRTDTQYFGPGTRLTVL.

To note about this clone: Other DNA sequences from this sample encode an identical CDR3 as well. The chain joins TRBV9 to TRBJ1-1; D is undetermined. Trimming stripped 0 bases from V and 1 base from J, with 4 bases between. From germline, CDR1 is SGDLS and CDR2 YYNGEE. The length of the CDR3 is 13 residues. The CDR3 reads CASSVAGNTEAFF. The CDR3 DNA is TGTGCCAGCAGCGTAGCAGGGAACACTGAAGCTTTCTTT.

The gene calls are TRBV2 and TRBJ1-1; 10 bases agree with TRBD1. This CDR3 spans 15 amino acids. The trim removed 7 bases at V and 6 bases at J, leaving 11 bases unmatched. Germline V CDR1 and CDR2: SNHLY, FYNNEI. CDR3 nucleotides: TGTGCCAGCATCCCCTGGGTGACAGGGGGCTCTGAAGCTTTCTTT. Translation gives CASIPWVTGGSEAFF.